These 17 T cell receptor beta chains share one sample of origin, sequenced in a study of control samples from healthy donors and cancer patients. This table comes from immunoSEQ multiplex PCR, and its TCRdb copy is limited to in-frame clones, with some not included. Of around 110,000 clones in the sample, 88% were seen once. Input material: blood. The source of these receptors is a woman aged 70-85 years in good health.

This chain links TRBV11-2 with TRBJ1-5, with unresolved D. This CDR3 contains 14 residues. Germline V lookup: CDR1 SGHAT, CDR2 FQNNGV. Trimming took off 1 base at V and 2 bases at J, with 6 bases between the two ends. The CDR3 coding sequence is TGTGCCAGCAGCTTAGCAGTGGGCAATCAGCCCCAGCATTTT. Encoded protein: CASSLAVGNQPQHF.

The genes are TRBV6-6 and TRBJ2-5, with D maybe TRBD1 (5 bases). The CDR3 is made up of 16 amino acids. CDR1 and CDR2 from the germline V gene are MNHNY and SVGAGI (reference sequence). V was clipped by 2 bases and J by 1 base, with 14 bases between them. CDR3 sequence (DNA): TGTGCCAGCAGTTACAGCAGGGCGGAGCTCCAAGAGACCCAGTACTTC. Protein: CASSYSRAELQETQYF.

The rearrangement uses TRBV5-1 and TRBJ2-2; perhaps D is TRBD1 or TRBD2 (5 bases each). CDR3 length: 13 amino acids. V was shortened by 5 bases and J by 6 bases, with 11 bases between the two germline ends. Germline CDR1 and CDR2: SGHRS and YFSETQ. CDR3 protein: CASREGTSGELFF. CDR3 coding DNA: TGCGCCAGCAGGGAAGGGACCTCCGGGGAGCTGTTTTTT. Complete variable domain (other parts from reference TRBV5-1 and TRBJ2-2): KAGVTQTPRYLIKTRGQQVTLSCSPISGHRSVSWYQQTPGQGLQFLFEYFSETQRNKGNFPGRFSGRQFSNSRSEMNVSTLELGDSALYLCASREGTSGELFFGEGSRLTVL.

The CDR3 bases are TGTGCCAGCGAAGAACAGGGTCCACAAATGGGGCCCACCTTC. Its protein is CASEEQGPQMGPTF. This sequence joins TRBV7-9 and TRBJ1-2; possibly TRBD1 for D (6 bases). The CDR3 length is 14 residues. CDR1 SEHNR and CDR2 FQNEAQ come from the germline V gene (reference sequence). Trimming cost V 8 bases and J 13 bases, with 26 bases left between them.

CDR3 residues: CASSSKGSGSSPLHF. CDR3 DNA: TGTGCCAGCAGCTCCAAGGGGTCCGGAAGTTCACCCCTCCACTTT. The chain couples TRBV11-2 to TRBJ1-6, with a possible D match to TRBD1 (5 bases). V lost 4 bases, J lost 9 bases, and 16 bases lay in between. The germline V gene has CDR1 SGHAT and CDR2 FQNNGV. The CDR3 sequence is 15 residues long.

This clone was picked up one time. The V and J genes are TRBV6-1 and TRBJ1-1, with D tentatively TRBD1 (5 bases). The CDR3 spans 14 residues. The V gene's germline CDR1 is MNHNS and CDR2 SASEGT. Trimming stripped 1 base from V and 5 bases from J, with 11 bases between. CDR3 amino acids: CASSEGGVWTEAFF. In DNA, the CDR3 is TGTGCCAGCAGTGAAGGGGGGGTTTGGACTGAAGCTTTCTTT.

Regarding this clone: Its ends do not fully match the called genes, so a read error is possible. The gene calls are TRBV5-1 and TRBJ2-5, with D perhaps TRBD1 or TRBD2 (5 bases each). CDR1 and CDR2 (germline): SGHRS, YFSETQ. CDR3 length: 15 amino acids. CDR3 bases: TGCGCCAGCAGCAACCTCGGGACGCCCCAAGAGGCCCAGTACTTC. This encodes CASSNLGTPQEAQYF.

The genes are TRBV6-4 and TRBJ1-1, with 7 bases that match TRBD1. Per the germline V gene, CDR1 is MRHNA and CDR2 is SNTAGT. The V and J ends lost 6 bases and 0 bases, in that order; junction bases with no gene match: 10. The length of the CDR3 is 16 residues. This CDR3 is CASRAGTGALNTEAFF. In nucleotides, the CDR3 is TGTGCCAGCAGAGCCGGCACAGGGGCTTTGAACACTGAAGCTTTCTTT.

This rearrangement joins TRBV27 to TRBJ2-7; D unresolved. Between the trimmed V and J ends, which lost 1 base and 2 bases, there was a span of 9 bases. There are 14 residues in the CDR3. Looked up from germline, CDR1 is MNHEY and CDR2 is SMNVEV (reference sequence). CDR3 sequence reads: CASSLWGSPYEQYF. DNA for the CDR3: TGTGCCAGCAGTTTATGGGGATCCCCCTACGAGCAGTACTTC.

This sequence joins TRBV6-5 and TRBJ2-1; a weak D match, TRBD1 (6 bases). This CDR3 has 16 residues. The germline CDR1 and CDR2 sequences are MNHEY and SVGAGI. V lost 4 bases and J 4 bases, leaving 17 bases between the germline ends. Here the CDR3 reads CASSSFGLQGYNEQFF. The CDR3 bases are TGTGCCAGCAGTTCTTTCGGGCTCCAGGGGTACAATGAGCAGTTCTTC.

This chain connects TRBV12-3 or TRBV12-4 to TRBJ1-1; the D gene is possibly TRBD1 (5 bases). V gave up 6 bases and J gave up 9 bases, with 14 bases separating them. The CDR3 contains 12 residues. The CDR3 DNA follows: TGTGCCAGCAGAATCCCCGGGGCCCAAGCTTTCTTT. Translation: CASRIPGAQAFF.

The chain carries TRBV6-5 and TRBJ2-5; D is possibly TRBD2 (5 bases). The CDR3 has 14 amino acids. Germline V gene lookup returns CDR1 MNHEY and CDR2 SVGAGI. The V and J ends lost 3 bases and 4 bases respectively, with 12 bases between them. The CDR3 sequence is CASSYRLPPETQYF. The DNA of the CDR3 is TGTGCCAGCAGTTATAGACTACCTCCAGAGACCCAGTACTTC.

The chain has TRBV9 and TRBJ1-2; TRBD1 aligns across 11 bases. J gave up 8 bases and V 7 bases, and 16 bases lay outside the gene matches. The CDR3 runs to 16 residues. Germline lookup yields CDR1 SGDLS and CDR2 YYNGEE. DNA for the CDR3: TGTGCCAGCTCTTTTCGTCCGGGACAGGGGGTCGGAGGCTACACCTTC. It translates to CASSFRPGQGVGGYTF. Looking up the rest from reference TRBV9 and TRBJ1-2 gives the full variable domain: DSGVTQTPKHLITATGQRVTLRCSPRSGDLSVYWYQQSLDQGLQFLIQYYNGEERAKGNILERFSAQQFPDLHSELNLSSLELGDSALYFCASSFRPGQGVGGYTFGSGTRLTVV.

The chain has TRBV7-3 and TRBJ1-2, with TRBD1 matching 7 bases. There are 13 residues in the CDR3. Losses at the gene ends were 5 bases for V and 5 bases for J; bases not matched to a gene: 5. Germline CDR1 reads SGHTA; CDR2 reads FQGTGA. CDR3 coding DNA: TGTGCCAGCAGCCTCGCAGGGGGGTATGGCTACACCTTC. This gives the protein CASSLAGGYGYTF.

The chain carries TRBV18 and TRBJ1-1, with 7 positions matching TRBD1. Germline CDR1 reads KGHSH; CDR2 reads LQKENI. The CDR3 is 16 amino acids. V lost 1 base, J lost 4 bases, and 9 bases stayed unmatched. Written as DNA, the CDR3 is TGTGCCAGCTCACCACGGAATGAACAGGGGACCACTGAAGCTTTCTTT. This gives the protein CASSPRNEQGTTEAFF.

The chain carries TRBV7-9 and TRBJ1-4, with D unclear. Germline CDR1 and CDR2: SEHNR and FQNEAQ (reference sequence). The CDR3 consists of 13 residues. With 1 base removed from V and 7 bases from J, the gap between germline ends came to 7 bases. Here the CDR3 DNA reads TGTGCCAGCAGCTTAGGAGTAGGTGAAAAACTGTTTTTT. Residues: CASSLGVGEKLFF.

This clone has more than one count but fewer than ten. This rearrangement joins TRBV7-3 to TRBJ2-2, with TRBD2 matching 11 bases. The CDR3 loop spans 15 amino acids. Per the germline V gene, CDR1 is SGHTA and CDR2 is FQGTGA. After removal of 3 bases from V and 4 bases from J, the junction contained 1 base not matched to a gene. CDR3 nucleotides: TGTGCCAGCAGCTTCGGACTAGCGGGCACCGGGGAGCTGTTTTTT. This translates into CASSFGLAGTGELFF. The whole variable domain, filled in from reference TRBV7-3 and TRBJ2-2, reads GAGVSQTPSNKVTEKGKYVELRCDPISGHTALYWYRQSLGQGPEFLIYFQGTGAADDSGLPNDRFFAVRPEGSVSTLKIQRTERGDSAVYLCASSFGLAGTGELFFGEGSRLTVL.